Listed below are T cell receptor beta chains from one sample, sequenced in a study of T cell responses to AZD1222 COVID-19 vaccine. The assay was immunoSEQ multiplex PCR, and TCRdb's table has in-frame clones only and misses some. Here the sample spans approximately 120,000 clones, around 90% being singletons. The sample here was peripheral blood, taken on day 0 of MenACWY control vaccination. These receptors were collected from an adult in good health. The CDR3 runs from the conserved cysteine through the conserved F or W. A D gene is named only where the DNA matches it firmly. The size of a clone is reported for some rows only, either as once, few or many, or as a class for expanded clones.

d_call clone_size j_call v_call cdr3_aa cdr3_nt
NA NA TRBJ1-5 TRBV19 CASSMTLGPAQHF TGTGCCAGTAGTATGACCCTAGGGCCAGCCCAGCATTTT
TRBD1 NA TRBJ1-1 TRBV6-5 CASSGSAGGTEAFF TGTGCCAGTTCGGGCTCCGCAGGGGGCACTGAAGCTTTCTTT
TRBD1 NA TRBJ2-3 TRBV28 CASSPYGQGLGDTQYF TGTGCCAGCAGCCCATACGGACAGGGATTAGGGGATACGCAGTATTTT
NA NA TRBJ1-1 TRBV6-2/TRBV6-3 CASSTDPAAEAFF TGTGCCAGCAGTACCGACCCCGCCGCTGAAGCTTTCTTT
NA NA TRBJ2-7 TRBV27 CASSLFGALYVHEQYF TGTGCCAGCAGTTTATTTGGGGCGCTTTACGTACACGAGCAGTACTTC
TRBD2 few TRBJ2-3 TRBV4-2 CASSPTTSGDEDTQYF TGTGCCAGCAGCCCTACGACTAGCGGGGATGAAGATACGCAGTATTTT
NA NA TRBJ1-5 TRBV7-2 CASSLGVEWPQHF TGTGCCAGCAGCTTGGGGGTCGAGTGGCCCCAGCATTTT
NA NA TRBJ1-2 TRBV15 CATSREGGRDYTF TGTGCCACCAGCAGAGAGGGTGGCAGGGACTACACCTTC
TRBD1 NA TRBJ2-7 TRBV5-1 CASSFQGTGAYEQYF TGCGCCAGCAGCTTTCAGGGGACAGGAGCCTACGAGCAGTACTTC
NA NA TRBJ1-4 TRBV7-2 CASSLGRFRQEQEKLFF TGTGCCAGCAGCTTAGGCCGATTCCGACAGGAACAAGAAAAACTGTTTTTT
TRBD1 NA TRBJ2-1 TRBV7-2 CASSPQGWNEQFF TGTGCCAGCAGCCCACAGGGGTGGAATGAGCAGTTCTTC
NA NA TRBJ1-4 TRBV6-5 CASRKVVTNEKLFF TGTGCCAGCAGGAAGGTTGTCACTAATGAAAAACTGTTTTTT
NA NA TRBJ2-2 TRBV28 CASSTTASTGELFF TGTGCCAGCTCGACGACAGCGTCCACCGGGGAGCTGTTTTTT
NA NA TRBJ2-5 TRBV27 CASSEGGETQYF TGTGCCAGCAGTGAAGGGGGGGAGACCCAGTACTTC
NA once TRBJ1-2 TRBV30 CAWRSGLGEGYTF TGTGCCTGGAGGTCAGGGCTCGGGGAAGGCTACACCTTC
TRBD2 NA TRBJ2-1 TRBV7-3 CASSGGGTSYNEQFF TGTGCCAGCAGTGGCGGGGGGACCTCCTACAATGAGCAGTTCTTC
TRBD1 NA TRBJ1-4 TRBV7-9 CASSPGTGLLNEKLFF TGTGCCAGCAGCCCCGGGACAGGGCTTCTTAATGAAAAACTGTTTTTT
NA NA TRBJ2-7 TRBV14 CASSVLQGTEQYF TGTGCCAGCAGCGTTTTACAGGGAACCGAGCAGTACTTC
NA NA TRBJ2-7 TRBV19 CASSILSGPYEQYF TGTGCCAGTAGTATTTTGTCTGGACCCTACGAGCAGTACTTC
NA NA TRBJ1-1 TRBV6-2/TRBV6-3 CASGPGATNTEAFF TGTGCCAGCGGCCCAGGGGCTACGAACACTGAAGCTTTCTTT
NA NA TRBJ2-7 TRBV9 CASSVGPGSAYEQYF TGTGCCAGCAGCGTGGGTCCCGGGAGCGCCTACGAGCAGTACTTC
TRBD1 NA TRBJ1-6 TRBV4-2 CASSQGDRDRNSPLHF TGTGCCAGCAGCCAAGGGGACAGGGACAGGAATTCACCCCTCCACTTT
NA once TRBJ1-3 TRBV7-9 CASSSTLRASGNTIYF TGTGCCAGCAGTTCCACTTTAAGGGCCTCTGGAAACACCATATATTTT
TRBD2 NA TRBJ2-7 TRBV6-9 CASSYQTGTSDCEQYF TGTGCCAGCAGTTACCAAACCGGGACTAGCGATTGCGAGCAGTACTTC
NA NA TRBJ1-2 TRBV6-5 CASSYSSAKAYGYTF TGTGCCAGCAGTTACTCCAGCGCTAAGGCTTATGGCTACACCTTC
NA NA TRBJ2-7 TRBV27 CASSLQGGKAYEQYF TGTGCCAGCAGTTTACAGGGCGGGAAGGCCTACGAGCAGTACTTC
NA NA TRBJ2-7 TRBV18 CASSPGRAYEQYF TGTGCCAGCTCCCCCGGGAGAGCCTACGAGCAGTACTTC
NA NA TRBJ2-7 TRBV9 CASSVGDGPYEQYF TGTGCCAGCAGCGTAGGTGACGGGCCCTACGAGCAGTACTTC
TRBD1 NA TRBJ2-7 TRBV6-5 CASSRQGGAYEQYF TGTGCCAGCAGTCGACAGGGGGGGGCCTACGAGCAGTACTTC
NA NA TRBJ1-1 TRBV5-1 CASSYSMNTEAFF TGCGCCAGCAGCTACAGTATGAACACTGAAGCTTTCTTT
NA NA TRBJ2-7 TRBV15 CATSRDIGGSSYEQYF TGTGCCACCAGCAGAGATATCGGGGGAAGCTCCTACGAGCAGTACTTC
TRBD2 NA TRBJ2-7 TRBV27 CASSPSRVGGTYEQYF TGTGCCAGCAGCCCCTCTAGGGTGGGAGGGACCTACGAGCAGTACTTC
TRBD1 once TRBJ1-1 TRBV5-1 CASSFGQGGEAFF TGCGCCAGCAGCTTCGGACAGGGGGGTGAAGCTTTCTTT
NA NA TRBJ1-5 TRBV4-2 CASSQEWGMVNQPQHF TGTGCCAGCAGCCAAGAGTGGGGGATGGTTAATCAGCCCCAGCATTTT
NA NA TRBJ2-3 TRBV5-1 CASSLFRGTDTDTQYF TGCGCCAGCAGCTTGTTTAGAGGGACCGACACAGATACGCAGTATTTT
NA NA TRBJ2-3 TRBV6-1 CASSEPNTDTQYF TGTGCCAGCAGTGAGCCCAACACAGATACGCAGTATTTT
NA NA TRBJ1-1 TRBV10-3 CAISAAKGGTEAFF TGTGCCATCAGTGCAGCCAAGGGGGGCACTGAAGCTTTCTTT
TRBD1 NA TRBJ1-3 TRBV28 CASSYGQGRPPDTIYF TGTGCCAGCAGTTACGGACAGGGGAGGCCTCCCGACACCATATATTTT
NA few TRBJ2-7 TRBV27 CASNKGPLVGEQYF TGTGCCAGCAATAAGGGCCCCTTAGTAGGCGAGCAGTACTTC
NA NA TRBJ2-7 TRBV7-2 CASSPGTSFGEQYF TGTGCCAGCAGCCCAGGGACCTCTTTCGGGGAGCAGTACTTC
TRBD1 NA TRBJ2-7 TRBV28 CATARVTGAYEQYF TGTGCCACCGCCCGGGTGACAGGGGCCTACGAGCAGTACTTC
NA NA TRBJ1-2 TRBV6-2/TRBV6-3 CASSSRLTGLYGYTF TGTGCCAGCAGTTCCAGACTGACAGGCCTCTATGGCTACACCTTC
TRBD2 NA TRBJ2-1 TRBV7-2 CATNGGSRSYNEQFF TGTGCCACGAACGGGGGGTCACGCTCCTACAATGAGCAGTTCTTC
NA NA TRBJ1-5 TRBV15 CATSRGAQANQPQHF TGTGCCACCAGCAGAGGGGCTCAGGCCAACCAGCCCCAGCATTTT
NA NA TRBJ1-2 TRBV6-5 CASRGRADDYGYTF TGTGCCAGCAGAGGAAGGGCGGACGATTATGGCTACACCTTC
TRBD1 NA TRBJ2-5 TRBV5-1 CASSLFDRGQTQYF TGCGCCAGCAGCTTGTTCGACAGGGGTCAGACCCAGTACTTC
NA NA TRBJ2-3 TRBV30 CSTRAQPTDTQYF TGTTCTACCCGGGCGCAACCCACAGATACGCAGTATTTT
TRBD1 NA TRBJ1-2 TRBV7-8 CASSLSRTGYGYTF TGTGCCAGCAGCTTATCCCGGACAGGCTATGGCTACACCTTC